What follows are 5 T cell receptor beta chains derived from one specimen sequenced in a study of T cell repertoires in cytomegalovirus infection. TCRdb redid the calling of the reads with MiXCR, one entry per CDR3 protein. Seen here are 400,000 to 550,000 distinct CDR3 sequences, around 10% observed once, and the top ten hold roughly 10%. Specimen: PBMCs. The receptors stem from a human donor in good health (CMV status not recorded). Some clones in this sample may be carry-over from other donors' samples.

Regarding this clonotype: Relative to the germline gene, one junction end is altered; a read error may explain this. The rearrangement joins TRBV12-3 or TRBV12-4 to TRBJ2-4; D uncertain. The CDR3 is 12 residues long. The CDR3 reads CTSSFDGNIQYF. CDR3 DNA: TGTACCAGCAGTTTCGATGGAAACATTCAGTACTTC.

This clonotype came up many times. The chain links TRBV20-1 to TRBJ1-1, with D maybe TRBD1 (6 bases). In germline, CDR1 is DFQATT, CDR2 SNEGSKA (reference sequence). The CDR3 runs 15 residues. V was pared by 3 bases and J by 2 bases, with 16 bases between. The CDR3 bases are TGCAGTGCTAGGCCGGACAGTAACCAAAACACTGAAGCTTTCTTT. It codes for CSARPDSNQNTEAFF.

In its sample, this clonotype was seen many times. The chain carries TRBV27 and TRBJ2-4; TRBD2 is a possible D gene (7 bases). This CDR3 spans 13 amino acids. The V end was cut by 3 bases, the J end by 7 bases, with 10 bases between. Germline lookup yields CDR1 MNHEY and CDR2 SMNVEV (reference sequence). The CDR3 reads CASSLGGGNIQYF. Written as DNA, the CDR3 is TGTGCCAGCAGTTTGGGAGGGGGGAACATTCAGTACTTC.

Ten or more counts support this clonotype. This chain joins TRBV7-3 and TRBJ2-1; 7 bases agree with TRBD2. The V gene end was trimmed by 0 bases and the J gene end by 7 bases; junction bases not matched to a gene: 6. Looked up from germline, CDR1 is SGHTA and CDR2 is FQGTGA. This CDR3 region has 15 residues. The chain's CDR3 is CASSLTNGGNNEQFF. The CDR3 DNA is TGTGCCAGCAGCTTAACGAACGGGGGGAATAATGAGCAGTTCTTC.

This clonotype showed up just a few times. V usage is TRBV9 and J usage is TRBJ2-2; 7 nucleotides line up with TRBD2. Trimming removed 0 bases from V and 3 bases from J; junction bases left unmatched: 5. Germline V gene sequence: CDR1 SGDLS, CDR2 YYNGEE. The CDR3 is 16 amino acids. The CDR3 sequence: CASSVDAGGYTGELFF. The CDR3 region has the DNA TGTGCCAGCAGCGTAGATGCCGGGGGGTACACCGGGGAGCTGTTTTTT.